The clone carrying this T cell receptor beta chain appeared a few times. During its preparation, the TCRbeta library received unique molecular identifiers. In TCRdb, the PCR reads were re-called with MiXCR into one record per CDR3 protein. The sample has hundreds of thousands of distinct CDR3 sequences; over 10% are singletons. This entry is derived from a study of T-cell reconstitution after alpha-beta-depleted transplantation in children. The CDR3 totals 15 residues. CDR1 and CDR2 from the germline V gene are ENHRY and SYGVKD. Trimming at V came to 2 bases and at J to 5 bases, leaving 9 bases not matched to a gene.

The clonotype originates from a male patient between 10 and 17 years old who had a stem cell transplant for acute myeloid leukemia, so the T cells may come from the graft donor. The chain employs TRBV10-3 and TRBJ2-7; TRBD2 aligns across 7 bases. This specimen consisted of PBMCs, mostly from graft donor cells, obtained 360 days after TCRalphabeta/CD19-depleted stem cell transplant. In nucleotides, the CDR3 is TGTGCCATCAGTGAGGTCAGGAGCGGGACCCACGAGCAGTACTTC. Its translation: CAISEVRSGTHEQYF.